The 30 T cell receptor beta chains below come from one sample, sequenced in a study of blood T cell repertoires in COVID-19. Clones were sequenced by immunoSEQ multiplex PCR, and TCRdb holds only the in-frame ones, with some missing. The sample lists roughly 140,000 clones, 80% to 90% occurring once. The sample consisted of peripheral blood. These receptors all stem from a man between 65 and 79 years old with acute or convalescent COVID-19.

The rearrangement uses TRBV5-4 and TRBJ2-2, with a possible D match to TRBD1 (6 bases). Trimming shortened V by 2 bases and J by 4 bases, and 12 bases separated the two germline ends. Germline CDR1 SGHNT, CDR2 YYREEE (reference sequence). The length of the CDR3 is 15 residues. The CDR3 nucleotides read TGTGCCAGCAGCTTCGGACAGTTAGGCACCGGGGAGCTGTTTTTT. This translates into CASSFGQLGTGELFF.

V and J are TRBV7-3 and TRBJ2-5, with 10 nucleotides matching TRBD1. Unmatched junction bases numbered 3, after V lost 1 base and J lost 4 bases. Per germline, CDR1 SGHTA and CDR2 FQGTGA. This CDR3 comprises 15 residues. The CDR3 reads CASSLRGTGVETQYF. The CDR3 bases are TGTGCCAGCAGCTTAAGGGGGACAGGGGTAGAGACCCAGTACTTC. Supplemented by reference TRBV7-3 and TRBJ2-5, the full variable domain reads GAGVSQTPSNKVTEKGKYVELRCDPISGHTALYWYRQSLGQGPEFLIYFQGTGAADDSGLPNDRFFAVRPEGSVSTLKIQRTERGDSAVYLCASSLRGTGVETQYFGPGTRLLVL.

V gene TRBV9 combines with J gene TRBJ2-1, with 11 bases lining up with TRBD2. V lost 0 bases and J lost 5; bases outside the gene matches: 1. Per germline, CDR1 SGDLS and CDR2 YYNGEE. The CDR3 extends over 15 amino acids. CDR3 nucleotide sequence: TGTGCCAGCAGCGTAGAGGGACTAGCGGACAATGAGCAGTTCTTC. This codes for CASSVEGLADNEQFF.

The rearrangement links TRBV18 to TRBJ1-1; no firm D call. This CDR3 has 12 amino acids. V lost 6 bases to trimming and J lost 2 bases, with 7 bases between them. In germline, CDR1 is KGHSH, CDR2 LQKENI. The CDR3 DNA sequence: TGTGCCAGCTCTACAGCCAACACTGAAGCTTTCTTT. Its translation is CASSTANTEAFF.

J is TRBJ2-7 and V is TRBV7-9; D might be TRBD2 (5 bases). The CDR3 consists of 13 residues. V dropped 8 bases and J dropped 0 bases, with 11 bases sitting between them. Germline V gene lookup returns CDR1 SEHNR and CDR2 FQNEAQ (reference sequence). CDR3 residues: CASSHSVSYEQYF. The CDR3 coding sequence is TGTGCCAGCTCTCATAGCGTCTCCTACGAGCAGTACTTC.

The chain joins TRBV7-9 to TRBJ2-7; D uncertain. The V gene's germline CDR1 is SEHNR and CDR2 FQNEAQ (reference sequence). V shed 2 bases and J shed 5 bases, with 10 bases lying between them. This CDR3 region has 13 residues. CDR3 nucleotide sequence: TGTGCCAGCAGCTTACTTCAGTCGCACGAGCAGTACTTC. Protein: CASSLLQSHEQYF.

This chain uses TRBV30 with TRBJ1-2; D remains unclear. The CDR3 extends over 15 amino acids. V lost 2 bases and J lost 2, with 15 bases in between. The V gene's germline CDR1 is GTSNPN and CDR2 SVGIG (reference sequence). CDR3 coding DNA: TGTGCCTGGAGTCCCCCCGCCATCAGAAACTATGGCTACACCTTC. It yields the protein CAWSPPAIRNYGYTF.

The chain is built from TRBV5-1 and TRBJ2-3, with 7 bases that match TRBD2. The CDR3 totals 15 residues. The ends lost 1 base at V and 2 bases at J; junction bases unmatched: 4. The V gene's germline CDR1 is SGHRS and CDR2 YFSETQ. The CDR3 sequence: CASSLPGGTTDTQYF. The CDR3 nucleotides read TGCGCCAGCAGCTTGCCGGGAGGTACCACAGATACGCAGTATTTT.

There are a few counts of this clone. The genes are TRBV19 and TRBJ1-3; D possibly corresponds to TRBD1 (6 bases). The V and J ends lost 4 bases and 0 bases respectively, with 10 bases between them. The V gene's germline CDR1 is LNHDA and CDR2 SQIVND (reference sequence). CDR3 length equals 15 residues. CDR3 amino acids: CASSTGQSSGNTIYF. In DNA form, the CDR3 reads TGTGCCAGTAGTACAGGACAGAGCTCTGGAAACACCATATATTTT. The variable domain in full, completed from reference TRBV19 and TRBJ1-3, reads DGGITQSPKYLFRKEGQNVTLSCEQNLNHDAMYWYRQDPGQGLRLIYYSQIVNDFQKGDIAEGYSVSREKKESFPLTVTSAQKNPTAFYLCASSTGQSSGNTIYFGEGSWLTVV.

V and J are TRBV5-6 and TRBJ1-1, with D possibly matching TRBD1 (5 bases). Germline V gives CDR1 SGHDT, CDR2 YYEEEE. V was trimmed by 4 bases and J by 3 bases, leaving 16 bases between them. This CDR3 is 15 amino acids long. The CDR3 is CASSPRGRGYTEAFF. CDR3 nucleotide sequence: TGTGCCAGCAGCCCCCGAGGGAGGGGTTACACTGAAGCTTTCTTT.

This chain links TRBV4-3 with TRBJ2-6; D remains ambiguous. CDR1 is LGHNA, CDR2 YSLEER, per germline. This CDR3 is 16 amino acids long. V gave up 0 bases and J gave up 0 bases, with 6 bases separating them. In DNA form, the CDR3 reads TGCGCCAGCAGCCAAGAGCCAGTCTCTGGGGCCAACGTCCTGACTTTC. It encodes CASSQEPVSGANVLTF.

This CDR3 reads CASSDETGEAQYF. For the CDR3, the DNA is TGTGCCAGCAGTGACGAGACAGGGGAGGCCCAGTACTTC. This chain connects TRBV2 to TRBJ2-5, with 8 bases that match TRBD1. CDR1 is SNHLY, CDR2 FYNNEI, per germline. The CDR3 runs to 13 residues. Trimming cost V 3 bases and J 9 bases; bases outside gene matches: 6.

The chain uses TRBV7-9 and TRBJ1-1; 11 bases map to TRBD1. Trimming at V came to 5 bases and at J to 11 bases, leaving 7 bases not matched to a gene. The CDR3 has 13 residues. Germline V CDR1 and CDR2: SEHNR, FQNEAQ (reference sequence). Here the CDR3 reads CASSPEDRGPAFF. The CDR3 DNA reads as TGTGCCAGCAGCCCAGAGGACAGGGGGCCGGCTTTCTTT.

The genes are TRBV5-4 and TRBJ1-1; the match to TRBD1 covers 7 bases. Germline V gene lookup returns CDR1 SGHNT and CDR2 YYREEE (reference sequence). The J segment lost 0 bases and the V segment lost 0 bases, leaving 2 bases of the junction unmatched. This CDR3 is built from 15 residues. The CDR3 DNA follows: TGTGCCAGCAGCTTGGACAGGGGAATGAACACTGAAGCTTTCTTT. This gives the protein CASSLDRGMNTEAFF.

The gene calls are TRBV19 and TRBJ2-5, with D possibly being TRBD1 (6 bases). From germline, CDR1 is LNHDA and CDR2 SQIVND (reference sequence). The CDR3 runs to 12 residues. The germline V and J ends were trimmed by 10 bases and 6 bases, with 15 bases remaining between them. The CDR3 DNA is TGTGCCACCACGGGACAAGGGCAGACCCAGTACTTC. This encodes CATTGQGQTQYF.

Here the CDR3 DNA reads TGTGCCATCACCTACGGGGTAGACACCGGGGAGCTGTTTTTT. Amino acid sequence: CAITYGVDTGELFF. V and J are TRBV10-3 and TRBJ2-2; possible D gene TRBD2, 5 bases. CDR1 and CDR2 from the germline V gene are ENHRY and SYGVKD. V was pared by 7 bases and J by 3 bases, with 12 bases between. This CDR3 is built from 14 residues.

V is TRBV2 and J is TRBJ2-5; 7 bases match TRBD2. The germline V gene encodes CDR1 SNHLY and CDR2 FYNNEI. Trimming took 0 bases from V and 3 from J; bases not matched to a gene: 4. The CDR3 consists of 15 residues. CDR3 sequence reads: CASSEALAGEETQYF. CDR3 sequence (DNA): TGTGCCAGCAGTGAAGCGCTTGCGGGAGAAGAGACCCAGTACTTC.

The chain recombines TRBV19 with TRBJ1-2; 8 nucleotides align to TRBD1. Trimming cost V 4 bases and J 6 bases; bases outside gene matches: 7. Germline lookup yields CDR1 LNHDA and CDR2 SQIVND (reference sequence). This CDR3 has 14 residues. Here the CDR3 DNA reads TGTGCCAGTAGTACCAGGGGGCAAAAGGATGGCTACACCTTC. The encoded protein is CASSTRGQKDGYTF.

The chain is built from TRBV6-5 and TRBJ1-1; D perhaps matches TRBD1 (5 bases). Germline CDR1 reads MNHEY; CDR2 reads SVGAGI. The CDR3 is 14 amino acids. V lost 2 bases to trimming and J lost 3 bases, with 10 bases between them. CDR3 sequence reads: CASSYRSRDTEAFF. CDR3 bases: TGTGCCAGCAGTTACCGTAGCAGGGACACTGAAGCTTTCTTT.

V gene TRBV7-9 combines with J gene TRBJ2-5; 12 bases map to TRBD2. CDR3 length: 14 residues. V lost 10 bases to trimming and J lost 0 bases; unmatched junction nucleotides: 3. CDR1 is SEHNR, CDR2 FQNEAQ, per germline (reference sequence). The DNA of the CDR3 is TGTGCCACCAGGACTAGCGGGGACCAAGAGACCCAGTACTTC. The encoded protein is CATRTSGDQETQYF.

The chain joins TRBV3-1 (or the pseudogene TRBV3-2) to TRBJ2-3, with 10 bases identical to TRBD2. The CDR3 extends over 19 amino acids. Germline loops: CDR1 LGHDT, CDR2 YNNKEL (reference sequence). Unmatched junction bases numbered 11, after V lost 1 base and J lost 1 base. The CDR3 region has the DNA TGTGCCAGCAGCCAAGTCGGGAGCGGGAGGGCCGAAGGCACAGATACGCAGTATTTT. This sequence encodes CASSQVGSGRAEGTDTQYF.

This clone was counted a single time. The chain carries TRBV19 and TRBJ2-2; 8 nucleotides agree with TRBD1. Trimming removed 3 bases from V and 9 bases from J; junction bases left unmatched: 6. Germline V gives CDR1 LNHDA, CDR2 SQIVND (reference sequence). The CDR3 consists of 14 residues. CDR3 nucleotide sequence: TGTGCCAGTAGTATCACAGGGGGGCAGCGGGAGCTGTTTTTT. Its protein is CASSITGGQRELFF.

The V call is TRBV7-2, the J call TRBJ2-7; D gene uncertain. The germline V and J ends were trimmed by 1 base and 6 bases, with 16 bases remaining between them. The germline V gene encodes CDR1 SGHTA and CDR2 FQGNSA. The length of the CDR3 is 15 residues. CDR3 coding DNA: TGTGCCAGCAGCTTAGGTACAACGATGGGCCTCGAGCAGTACTTC. This sequence encodes CASSLGTTMGLEQYF. The full variable domain, completed using reference TRBV7-2 and TRBJ2-7, is GAGVSQSPSNKVTEKGKDVELRCDPISGHTALYWYRQSLGQGLEFLIYFQGNSAPDKSGLPSDRFSAERTGGSVSTLTIQRTQQEDSAVYLCASSLGTTMGLEQYFGPGTRLTVT.

This chain links TRBV7-8 with TRBJ2-3; maybe TRBD2 (5 bases). The germline V gene has CDR1 SGHVS and CDR2 FQNEAQ. Between the trimmed V and J ends, which lost 3 bases and 4 bases, there was a span of 23 bases. The CDR3 extends over 18 amino acids. The CDR3 nucleotides are TGTGCCAGCAGCTTTACTATCCTACTAGGAACCTCCGCAGATACGCAGTATTTT. It translates to CASSFTILLGTSADTQYF.

This chain connects TRBV6-6 to TRBJ2-7; no clear D. The ends were cut back, 5 bases at V and 3 bases at J, with 5 bases in the middle. Germline V lookup: CDR1 MNHNY, CDR2 SVGAGI (reference sequence). The CDR3 loop spans 11 amino acids. Here the CDR3 DNA reads TGTGCCAGCAGTAACAACTACGAGCAGTACTTC. Translated: CASSNNYEQYF.

This CDR3 reads CATSDTGTVRETQYF. CDR3 coding DNA: TGTGCCACCAGTGACACGGGGACAGTGAGAGAGACCCAGTACTTC. J is TRBJ2-5 and V is TRBV24-1, with TRBD1 matching over 7 bases. The germline V gene has CDR1 KGHDR and CDR2 SFDVKD. This CDR3 is 15 amino acids long. Trimming at V came to 4 bases and at J to 4 bases, leaving 8 bases not matched to a gene.

As DNA, the CDR3 is TGTGCCTGGAGTGTACAGGGCAGTCGGGGCTACACCTTC. Translated, it gives CAWSVQGSRGYTF. The chain combines TRBV30 with TRBJ1-2; weak D call: TRBD1 (6 bases). Germline V CDR1 and CDR2: GTSNPN, SVGIG (reference sequence). This CDR3 comprises 13 residues. Trimming left V 0 bases short and J 8 bases short, with 13 bases between.

This chain joins TRBV9 and TRBJ2-2, with 9 nucleotides matching TRBD1. Germline lookup yields CDR1 SGDLS and CDR2 YYNGEE. The CDR3 sequence is 15 residues long. Unmatched junction bases numbered 5, after V lost 3 bases and J lost 5 bases. In nucleotides, the CDR3 is TGTGCCAGCAGCGAACAGGGGGCAGGGACCGGGGAGCTGTTTTTT. Amino acids: CASSEQGAGTGELFF. The full variable domain, in which reference TRBV9 and TRBJ2-2 provide the parts outside the CDR3, is DSGVTQTPKHLITATGQRVTLRCSPRSGDLSVYWYQQSLDQGLQFLIQYYNGEERAKGNILERFSAQQFPDLHSELNLSSLELGDSALYFCASSEQGAGTGELFFGEGSRLTVL.

V gene TRBV28 combines with J gene TRBJ1-1; D gene ambiguous. Germline V lookup: CDR1 MDHEN, CDR2 SYDVKM. This CDR3 region has 14 residues. V gave up 4 bases and J gave up 6 bases, with 15 bases separating them. The CDR3 DNA is TGTGCCAGCAGTTCCCCCGGTGTAAGCCCTGAAGCTTTCTTT. Its translation: CASSSPGVSPEAFF.

V usage is TRBV6-2 or TRBV6-3 and J usage is TRBJ2-1; 8 nucleotides line up with TRBD1. The CDR3 length is 15 residues. Trimming at V came to 4 bases and at J to 2 bases, leaving 4 bases not matched to a gene. The germline V gene has CDR1 MNHEY and CDR2 SVGEGT. CDR3 loop: CASSLTGDPYNEQFF. DNA of the CDR3: TGTGCCAGCAGTTTGACAGGGGACCCCTACAATGAGCAGTTCTTC.